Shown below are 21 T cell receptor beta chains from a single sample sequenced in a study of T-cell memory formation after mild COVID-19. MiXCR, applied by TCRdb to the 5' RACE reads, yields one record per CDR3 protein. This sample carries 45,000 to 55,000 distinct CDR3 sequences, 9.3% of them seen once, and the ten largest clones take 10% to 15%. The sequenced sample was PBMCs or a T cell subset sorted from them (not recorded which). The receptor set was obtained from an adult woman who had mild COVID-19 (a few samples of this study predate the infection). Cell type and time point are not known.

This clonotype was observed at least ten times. CDR3 DNA: TGTGCCAGCAGCTTCCCAGGGAGCGAGCAGTACTTC. Its translation is CASSFPGSEQYF. The rearrangement joins TRBV7-2 to TRBJ2-7; D possibly matches TRBD1 or TRBD2 (5 bases each). Germline assignment: CDR1 SGHTA and CDR2 FQGNSA. V was cut by 3 bases and J by 6 bases, with 9 bases left in between. The CDR3 loop spans 12 amino acids.

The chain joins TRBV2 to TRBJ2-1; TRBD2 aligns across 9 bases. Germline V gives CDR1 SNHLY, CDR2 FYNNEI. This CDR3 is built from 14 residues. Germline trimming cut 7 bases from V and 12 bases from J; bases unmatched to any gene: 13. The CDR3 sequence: CASTLPAGGGGQFF. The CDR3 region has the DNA TGTGCCAGCACCCTACCGGCTGGCGGGGGGGGGCAGTTCTTC.

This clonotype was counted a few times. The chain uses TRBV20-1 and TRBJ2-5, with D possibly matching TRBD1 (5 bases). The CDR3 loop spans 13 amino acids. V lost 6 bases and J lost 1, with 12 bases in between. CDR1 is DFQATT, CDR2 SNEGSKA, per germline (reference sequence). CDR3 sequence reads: CSAVPTAQETQYF. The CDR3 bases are TGCAGTGCCGTACCGACAGCCCAAGAGACCCAGTACTTC.

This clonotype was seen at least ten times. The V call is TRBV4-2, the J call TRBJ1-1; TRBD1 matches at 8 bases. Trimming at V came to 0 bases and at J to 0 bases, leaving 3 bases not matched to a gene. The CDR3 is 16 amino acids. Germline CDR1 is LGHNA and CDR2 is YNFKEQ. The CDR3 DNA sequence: TGTGCCAGCAGCCAAGAGTCAGGGGGCTTGAACACTGAAGCTTTCTTT. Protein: CASSQESGGLNTEAFF.

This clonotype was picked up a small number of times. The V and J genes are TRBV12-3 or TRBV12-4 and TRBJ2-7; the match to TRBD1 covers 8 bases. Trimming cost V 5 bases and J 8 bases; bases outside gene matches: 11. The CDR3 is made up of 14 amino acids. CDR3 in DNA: TGTGCCAGCAGTCAGACAGGGGTTTCCTTGAAGCAGTACTTC. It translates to CASSQTGVSLKQYF.

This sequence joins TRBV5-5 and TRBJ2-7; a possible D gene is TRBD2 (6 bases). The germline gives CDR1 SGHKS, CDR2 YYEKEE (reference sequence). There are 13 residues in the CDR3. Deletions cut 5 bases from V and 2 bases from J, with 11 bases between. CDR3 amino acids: CASRSGTAYEQYF. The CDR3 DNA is TGTGCCAGCAGATCCGGGACTGCCTACGAGCAGTACTTC.

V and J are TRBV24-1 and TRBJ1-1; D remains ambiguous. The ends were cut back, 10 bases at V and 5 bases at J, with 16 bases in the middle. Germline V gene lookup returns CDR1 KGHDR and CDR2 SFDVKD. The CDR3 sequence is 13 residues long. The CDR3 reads CATRGGRRTEAFF. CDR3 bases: TGTGCCACTCGGGGTGGTAGGAGGACTGAAGCTTTCTTT.

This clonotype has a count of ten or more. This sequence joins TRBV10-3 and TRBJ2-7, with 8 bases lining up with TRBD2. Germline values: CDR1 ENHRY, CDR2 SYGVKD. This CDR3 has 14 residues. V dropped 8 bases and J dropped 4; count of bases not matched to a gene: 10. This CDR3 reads CAISLAGGPYEQYF. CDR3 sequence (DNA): TGTGCCATCTCTCTCGCGGGGGGACCTTACGAGCAGTACTTC.

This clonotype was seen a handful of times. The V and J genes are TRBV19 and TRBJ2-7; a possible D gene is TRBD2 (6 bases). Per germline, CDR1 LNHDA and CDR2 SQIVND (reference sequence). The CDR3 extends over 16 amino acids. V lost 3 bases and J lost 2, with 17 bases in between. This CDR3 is CASSMRSSGPTYEQYF. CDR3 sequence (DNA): TGTGCCAGTAGTATGCGATCGAGCGGGCCGACCTACGAGCAGTACTTC.

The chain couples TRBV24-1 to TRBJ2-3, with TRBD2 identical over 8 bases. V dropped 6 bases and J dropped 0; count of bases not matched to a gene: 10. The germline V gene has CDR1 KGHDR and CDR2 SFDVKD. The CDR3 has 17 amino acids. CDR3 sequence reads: CATSLGWVAGSTDTQYF. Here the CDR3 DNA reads TGTGCCACCAGTCTTGGGTGGGTAGCGGGGAGCACAGATACGCAGTATTTT.

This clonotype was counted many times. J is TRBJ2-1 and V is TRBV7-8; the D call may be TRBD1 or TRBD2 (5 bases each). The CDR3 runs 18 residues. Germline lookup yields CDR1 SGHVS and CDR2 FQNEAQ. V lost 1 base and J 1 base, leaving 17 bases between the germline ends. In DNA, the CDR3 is TGTGCCAGCAGCTTAGGCCGGGTCCATGGGGGTTCCTACAATGAGCAGTTCTTC. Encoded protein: CASSLGRVHGGSYNEQFF. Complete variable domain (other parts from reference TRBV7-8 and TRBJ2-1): GAGVSQSPRYKVAKRGQDVALRCDPISGHVSLFWYQQALGQGPEFLTYFQNEAQLDKSGLPSDRFFAERPEGSVSTLKIQRTQQEDSAVYLCASSLGRVHGGSYNEQFFGPGTRLTVL.

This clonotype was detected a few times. CDR3 bases: TGTGCCAGCAGCTTAAACCCCGGCACAGATACGCAGTATTTT. This gives the protein CASSLNPGTDTQYF. The chain employs TRBV7-3 and TRBJ2-3; D gene ambiguous. The CDR3 has 14 amino acids. Germline CDR1 and CDR2: SGHTA and FQGTGA. Trimming left V 1 base short and J 1 base short, with 6 bases between.

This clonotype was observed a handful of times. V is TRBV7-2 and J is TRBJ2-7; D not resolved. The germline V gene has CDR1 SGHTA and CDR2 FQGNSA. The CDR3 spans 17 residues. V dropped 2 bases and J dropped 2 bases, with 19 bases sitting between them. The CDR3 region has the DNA TGTGCCAGCAGCTTACGGTGGGATTCGTGGATCCCCTACGAGCAGTACTTC. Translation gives CASSLRWDSWIPYEQYF.

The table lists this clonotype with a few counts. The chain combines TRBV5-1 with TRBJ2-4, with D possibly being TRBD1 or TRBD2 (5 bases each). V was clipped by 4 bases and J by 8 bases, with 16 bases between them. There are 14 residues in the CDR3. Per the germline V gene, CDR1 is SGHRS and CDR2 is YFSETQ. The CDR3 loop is CASSGEWGSDIQYF. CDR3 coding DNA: TGCGCCAGCAGCGGAGAGTGGGGGTCGGACATTCAGTACTTC.

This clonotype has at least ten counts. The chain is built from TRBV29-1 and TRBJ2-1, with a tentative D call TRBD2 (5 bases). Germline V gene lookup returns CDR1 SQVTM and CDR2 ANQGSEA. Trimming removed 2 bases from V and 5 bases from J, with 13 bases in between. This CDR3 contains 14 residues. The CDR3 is CSVERLGKNNEQFF. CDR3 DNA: TGCAGCGTTGAAAGGCTCGGGAAAAACAATGAGCAGTTCTTC.

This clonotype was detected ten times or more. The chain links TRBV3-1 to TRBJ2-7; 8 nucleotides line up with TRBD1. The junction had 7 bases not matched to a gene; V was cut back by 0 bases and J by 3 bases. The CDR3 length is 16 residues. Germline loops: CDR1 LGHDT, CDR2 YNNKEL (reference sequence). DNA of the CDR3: TGTGCCAGCAGCCAAGAGTCTCGGACAGGGCACTACGAGCAGTACTTC. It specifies CASSQESRTGHYEQYF.

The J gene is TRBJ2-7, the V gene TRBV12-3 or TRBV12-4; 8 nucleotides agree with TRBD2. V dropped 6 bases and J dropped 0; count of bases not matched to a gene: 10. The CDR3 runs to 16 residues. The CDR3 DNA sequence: TGTGCCAGCAGCCCTCAACTAGCGGACCTCTCCTACGAGCAGTACTTC. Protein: CASSPQLADLSYEQYF.

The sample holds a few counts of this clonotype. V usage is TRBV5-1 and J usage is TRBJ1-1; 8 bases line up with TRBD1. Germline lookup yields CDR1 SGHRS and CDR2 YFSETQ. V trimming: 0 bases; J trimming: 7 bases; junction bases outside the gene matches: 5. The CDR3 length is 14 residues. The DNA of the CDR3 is TGCGCCAGCAGCTTGGCCAGGGGGCTTAGTGAAGCTTTCTTT. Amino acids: CASSLARGLSEAFF. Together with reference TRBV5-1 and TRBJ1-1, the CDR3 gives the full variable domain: KAGVTQTPRYLIKTRGQQVTLSCSPISGHRSVSWYQQTPGQGLQFLFEYFSETQRNKGNFPGRFSGRQFSNSRSEMNVSTLELGDSALYLCASSLARGLSEAFFGQGTRLTVV.

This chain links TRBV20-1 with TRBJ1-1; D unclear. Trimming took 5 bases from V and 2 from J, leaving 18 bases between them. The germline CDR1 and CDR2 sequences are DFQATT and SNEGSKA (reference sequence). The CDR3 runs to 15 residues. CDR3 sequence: CSAGKLLVQNTEAFF. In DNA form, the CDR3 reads TGCAGTGCTGGCAAGCTCCTAGTCCAAAACACTGAAGCTTTCTTT.

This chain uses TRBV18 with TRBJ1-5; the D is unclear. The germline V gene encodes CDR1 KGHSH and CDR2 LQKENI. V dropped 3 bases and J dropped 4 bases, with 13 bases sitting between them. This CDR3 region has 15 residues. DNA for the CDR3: TGTGCCAGCTCACCGGCGGTCCGTCCAAATCAGCCCCAGCATTTT. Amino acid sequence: CASSPAVRPNQPQHF.

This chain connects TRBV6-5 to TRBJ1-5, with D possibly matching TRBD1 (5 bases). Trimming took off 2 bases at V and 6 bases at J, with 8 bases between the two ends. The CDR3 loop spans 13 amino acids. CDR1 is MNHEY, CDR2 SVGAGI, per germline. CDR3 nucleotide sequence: TGTGCCAGCAGTTACACCCAGGGTCAGCCCCAGCATTTT. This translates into CASSYTQGQPQHF.